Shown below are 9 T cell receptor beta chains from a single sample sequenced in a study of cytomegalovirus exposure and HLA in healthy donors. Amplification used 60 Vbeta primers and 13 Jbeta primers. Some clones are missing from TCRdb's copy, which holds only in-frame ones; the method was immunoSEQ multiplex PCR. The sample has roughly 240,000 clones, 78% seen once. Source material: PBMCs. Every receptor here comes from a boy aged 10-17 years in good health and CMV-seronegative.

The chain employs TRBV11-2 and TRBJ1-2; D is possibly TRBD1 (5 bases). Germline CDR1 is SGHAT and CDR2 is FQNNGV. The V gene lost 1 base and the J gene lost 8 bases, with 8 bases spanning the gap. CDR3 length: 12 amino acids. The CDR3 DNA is TGTGCCAGCAGCTTAGGGCAGGGCGGCTACACCTTC. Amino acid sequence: CASSLGQGGYTF.

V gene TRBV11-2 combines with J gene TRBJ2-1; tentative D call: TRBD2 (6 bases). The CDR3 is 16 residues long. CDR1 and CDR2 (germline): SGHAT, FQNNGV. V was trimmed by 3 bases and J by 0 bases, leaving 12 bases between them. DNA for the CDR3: TGTGCCAGCAGCTTGATACGGGGGAGCTCCTACAATGAGCAGTTCTTC. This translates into CASSLIRGSSYNEQFF.

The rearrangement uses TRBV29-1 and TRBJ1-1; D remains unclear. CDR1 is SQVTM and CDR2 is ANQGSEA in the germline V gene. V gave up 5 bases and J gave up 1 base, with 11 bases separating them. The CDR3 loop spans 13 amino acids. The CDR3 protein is CSVSGMWNTEAFF. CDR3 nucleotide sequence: TGCAGCGTTAGCGGGATGTGGAACACTGAAGCTTTCTTT.

The CDR3 loop is CASRAFRTIAGELFF. DNA for the CDR3: TGTGCCAGCAGGGCTTTTAGGACTATCGCCGGGGAGCTGTTTTTT. The V and J genes are TRBV6-1 and TRBJ2-2; perhaps TRBD2 as D (6 bases). From germline, CDR1 is MNHNS and CDR2 SASEGT. The V and J ends lost 6 bases and 6 bases respectively, with 17 bases between them. CDR3 length: 15 residues.

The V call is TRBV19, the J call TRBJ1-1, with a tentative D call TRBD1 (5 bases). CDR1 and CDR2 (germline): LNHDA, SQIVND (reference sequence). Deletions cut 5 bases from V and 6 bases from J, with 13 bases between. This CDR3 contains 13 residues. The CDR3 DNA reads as TGTGCCAGTAGTCCGTCAGGGTTCCCTGAAGCTTTCTTT. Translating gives CASSPSGFPEAFF. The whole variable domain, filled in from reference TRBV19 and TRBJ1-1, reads DGGITQSPKYLFRKEGQNVTLSCEQNLNHDAMYWYRQDPGQGLRLIYYSQIVNDFQKGDIAEGYSVSREKKESFPLTVTSAQKNPTAFYLCASSPSGFPEAFFGQGTRLTVV.

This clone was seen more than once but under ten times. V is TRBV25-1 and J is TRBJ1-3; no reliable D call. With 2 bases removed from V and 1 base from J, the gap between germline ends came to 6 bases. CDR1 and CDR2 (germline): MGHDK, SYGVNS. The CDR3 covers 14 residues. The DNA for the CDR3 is TGTGCCAGCAGTGAACCGGGATCTGGAAACACCATATATTTT. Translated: CASSEPGSGNTIYF.

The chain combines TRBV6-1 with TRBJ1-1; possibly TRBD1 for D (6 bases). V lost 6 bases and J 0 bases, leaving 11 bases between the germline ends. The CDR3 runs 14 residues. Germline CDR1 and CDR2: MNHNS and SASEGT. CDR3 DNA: TGTGCCAGCAGAGAGACAGGTCTGAACACTGAAGCTTTCTTT. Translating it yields CASRETGLNTEAFF.

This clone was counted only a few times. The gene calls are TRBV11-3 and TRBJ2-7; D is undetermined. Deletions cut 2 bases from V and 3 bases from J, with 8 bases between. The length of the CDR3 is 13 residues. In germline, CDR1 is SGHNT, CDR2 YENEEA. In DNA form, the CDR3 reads TGTGCCAGCAGCTTAATCTACTACTACGAGCAGTACTTC. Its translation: CASSLIYYYEQYF.

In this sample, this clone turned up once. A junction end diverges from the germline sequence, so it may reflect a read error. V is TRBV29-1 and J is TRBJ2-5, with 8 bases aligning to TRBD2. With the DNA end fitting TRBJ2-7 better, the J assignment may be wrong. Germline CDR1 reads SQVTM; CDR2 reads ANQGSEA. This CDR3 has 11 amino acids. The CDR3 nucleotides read TGCAGCGGGACTAGCTCCGACGAGCAGTACTTC. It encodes CSGTSSDEQYF.